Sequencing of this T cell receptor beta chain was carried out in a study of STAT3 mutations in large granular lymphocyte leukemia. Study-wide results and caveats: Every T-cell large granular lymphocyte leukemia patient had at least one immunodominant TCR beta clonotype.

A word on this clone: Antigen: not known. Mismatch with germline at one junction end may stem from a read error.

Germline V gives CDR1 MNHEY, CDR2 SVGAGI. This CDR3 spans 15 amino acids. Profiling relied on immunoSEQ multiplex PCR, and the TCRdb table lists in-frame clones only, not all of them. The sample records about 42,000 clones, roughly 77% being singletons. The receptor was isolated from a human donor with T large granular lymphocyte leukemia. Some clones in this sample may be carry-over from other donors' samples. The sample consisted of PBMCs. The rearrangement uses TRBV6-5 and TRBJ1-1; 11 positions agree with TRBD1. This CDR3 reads CASTRDRGLKTEAFF. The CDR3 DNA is TGTGCCAGCACTCGGGACAGGGGGTTGAAGACTGAAGCTTTCTTT.